This T cell receptor (beta chain) was found in a study of shared T cell receptors in the human thymus. Using immunoSEQ multiplex PCR, the repertoire was profiled, and TCRdb retains in-frame clones only, with some absent. Of more than 550,000 clones detected, 75% to 90% appear once; the ten largest clones hold approximately 0.01%. The CDR3 length is 13 residues. V was pared by 7 bases and J by 5 bases, with 17 bases between. Germline V gene lookup returns CDR1 SQVTM and CDR2 ANQGSEA. These data also formed part of another study, on human thymus T cells.

The V and J genes are TRBV29-1 and TRBJ1-2, with a tentative D call TRBD1 (5 bases). Sequencing used thymocytes. The sequence derives from a girl under three years old with a congenital heart defect. The CDR3 sequence is CSGRDGGEYGYTF. For the CDR3, the DNA is TGCAGCGGAAGGGACGGGGGGGAATATGGCTACACCTTC.